This TCR beta chain came from a study of identifying expanded T cells in peripheral blood. Clones were read by immunoSEQ multiplex PCR, and TCRdb kept only the in-frame ones, dropping some. Altogether 130,000 or so clones are present, roughly 80% being singletons, with the ten largest covering approximately 3%. This CDR3 spans 12 amino acids. The germline CDR1 and CDR2 sequences are MGHDK and SYGVNS. Trimming removed 4 bases from V and 4 bases from J; junction bases left unmatched: 0. In the case of this clone: Its antigen is currently unknown.

Whole-study findings and limits: Over two and four weeks, about 17 and 20 clones changed, versus 1.2 between replicates. Variance in clone template counts between two-week samples significantly increased with total template count across all healthy donors.

V usage is TRBV25-1 and J usage is TRBJ1-2; 7 positions match TRBD1. The sequencing input was blood. The TCR originated in a person aged 18-69 years in good health. Here the CDR3 DNA reads TGTGCCAGCAGTGGACAGGGCTATGGCTACACCTTC. This gives the protein CASSGQGYGYTF.